The source of this T cell receptor beta chain is a study of blood T cell repertoires in COVID-19. For the study at large: PBMCs, B-cell-depleted T cells, or T cells were the source of the cDNA or gDNA that made up the material.

In its sample, this clone was seen a few times. One end of the junction does not line up with germline, which may come from a read error. Clinical history as reported by participants underpinned cohort assignment. Profiling relied on immunoSEQ multiplex PCR, and the TCRdb table lists in-frame clones only, not all of them. The table shows around 140,000 clones, with roughly 87% occurring only once. The origin of this receptor is a woman aged 40 to 50 who had been exposed to COVID-19. Sequencing was performed on PBMCs or T cells enriched from blood (not recorded which).

This CDR3 is CASSIGGAGDTIYF. CDR3 nucleotides: TGTGCCAGTAGTATTGGAGGGGCTGGAGACACCATATATTTT. The chain combines TRBV19 with TRBJ1-3, with D perhaps matching TRBD1 (5 bases). This CDR3 is 14 amino acids long. Germline V gene data show CDR1 as LNHDA and CDR2 as SQIVND (reference sequence).